Presented here are 21 T cell receptor beta chains from one specimen sequenced in a study of T cell responses to AZD1222 COVID-19 vaccine. Libraries were prepared by immunoSEQ multiplex PCR; TCRdb keeps only in-frame clonotypes and omits some of them. The data show hundreds of thousands of clones, about 92% seen once. The material sequenced was peripheral blood, taken on day 0 of MenACWY control vaccination. All receptors come from an adult in good health.

The genes are TRBV3-1 (or the pseudogene TRBV3-2) and TRBJ1-3, with 7 bases lining up with TRBD1. J gave up 4 bases and V 0 bases, and 3 bases lay outside the gene matches. CDR3 length: 15 amino acids. Germline V gene lookup returns CDR1 LGHDT and CDR2 YNNKEL (reference sequence). The CDR3 coding sequence is TGTGCCAGCAGCCAAGAGTTGACAGGGGGAAACACCATATATTTT. Its protein product is CASSQELTGGNTIYF.

The chain uses TRBV6-5 and TRBJ2-3; the D is unclear. CDR3 length: 14 amino acids. Trimming took off 5 bases at V and 6 bases at J, with 15 bases between the two ends. Germline lookup yields CDR1 MNHEY and CDR2 SVGAGI. For the CDR3, the DNA is TGTGCCAGCAGTCACCGGGCCGAGTGGGATACGCAGTATTTT. This translates into CASSHRAEWDTQYF.

This chain links TRBV11-2 with TRBJ2-3; D call uncertain. Germline V gene sequence: CDR1 SGHAT, CDR2 FQNNGV. The CDR3 runs 15 residues. V shed 5 bases and J shed 0 bases, with 12 bases lying between them. CDR3: CASSTLIPSTDTQYF. CDR3 DNA: TGTGCCAGCAGCACATTAATACCTAGCACAGATACGCAGTATTTT.

The genes are TRBV3-1 (or the pseudogene TRBV3-2) and TRBJ1-2; D is uncertain. Per the germline V gene, CDR1 is LGHDT and CDR2 is YNNKEL (reference sequence). The CDR3 length is 14 residues. The V end was cut by 0 bases, the J end by 7 bases, with 12 bases between. CDR3 loop: CASSQEGRVLGYTF. The CDR3 coding sequence is TGTGCCAGCAGCCAAGAAGGTCGGGTCCTTGGCTACACCTTC.

The rearrangement uses TRBV6-5 and TRBJ1-6; D gene ambiguous. Per the germline V gene, CDR1 is MNHEY and CDR2 is SVGAGI. The CDR3 loop spans 14 amino acids. The V end was cut by 4 bases, the J end by 0 bases, with 4 bases between. The CDR3 DNA sequence: TGTGCCAGCAGTTCGGGCTCCTATAATTCACCCCTCCACTTT. It codes for CASSSGSYNSPLHF.

V gene TRBV20-1 combines with J gene TRBJ1-2, with D hard to call. V was shortened by 4 bases and J by 4 bases, with 13 bases between the two germline ends. Germline lookup yields CDR1 DFQATT and CDR2 SNEGSKA (reference sequence). CDR3 length equals 13 residues. CDR3 residues: CSATDPSGYGYTF. CDR3 bases: TGCAGTGCTACTGACCCATCAGGCTATGGCTACACCTTC.

V gene TRBV18 combines with J gene TRBJ2-3; D is possibly TRBD2 (5 bases). This CDR3 contains 13 residues. V lost 1 base and J lost 6, with 8 bases in between. Germline CDR1 KGHSH, CDR2 LQKENI. The CDR3, as DNA: TGTGCCAGCTCACCACGGCGAGGGGATACGCAGTATTTT. This codes for CASSPRRGDTQYF. The variable domain in full, with the rest retrieved from reference TRBV18 and TRBJ2-3, is NAGVMQNPRHLVRRRGQEARLRCSPMKGHSHVYWYRQLPEEGLKFMVYLQKENIIDESGMPKERFSAEFPKEGPSILRIQQVVRGDSAAYFCASSPRRGDTQYFGPGTRLTVL.

This clone was counted between two and nine times. The rearrangement links TRBV5-5 to TRBJ1-4, with D hard to call. With 4 bases removed from V and 0 bases from J, the gap between germline ends came to 13 bases. CDR1 is SGHKS and CDR2 is YYEKEE in the germline V gene (reference sequence). CDR3 length: 16 residues. The CDR3 DNA sequence: TGTGCCAGCAGCCGTTATCCCACGGCAACTAATGAAAAACTGTTTTTT. Amino acid sequence: CASSRYPTATNEKLFF.

This chain links TRBV15 with TRBJ1-1; D is unresolved. Germline V lookup: CDR1 LNHNV, CDR2 YYDKDF (reference sequence). Trimming removed 3 bases at V and 4 bases at J, with 9 bases between. The CDR3 extends over 13 amino acids. The CDR3 coding sequence is TGTGCCACCAGCAGCAACGTCGGCACTGAAGCTTTCTTT. Its protein is CATSSNVGTEAFF.

The gene calls are TRBV28 and TRBJ1-5; D is undetermined. Per germline, CDR1 MDHEN and CDR2 SYDVKM. This CDR3 region has 12 residues. The V gene lost 5 bases and the J gene lost 11 bases, with 13 bases spanning the gap. CDR3 coding DNA: TGTGCCAGCAGTCTCTCCCTATCGGCCCAGCATTTT. As protein: CASSLSLSAQHF.

The J gene is TRBJ2-1, the V gene TRBV7-2; no clear D. V lost 5 bases and J 2 bases, leaving 7 bases between the germline ends. CDR3 size: 13 residues. CDR1 SGHTA and CDR2 FQGNSA come from the germline V gene. CDR3 bases: TGTGCCAGCAGCGAGACGACCTACAATGAGCAGTTCTTC. Its translation: CASSETTYNEQFF.

The J gene is TRBJ1-1, the V gene TRBV6-5; D is undetermined. The ends were cut back, 2 bases at V and 3 bases at J, with 7 bases in the middle. This CDR3 has 13 amino acids. The germline V gene has CDR1 MNHEY and CDR2 SVGAGI. The CDR3 DNA sequence: TGTGCCAGCAGTTACGTCTTGGACACTGAAGCTTTCTTT. Protein: CASSYVLDTEAFF.

This chain connects TRBV6-5 to TRBJ2-1; perhaps TRBD2 as D (6 bases). The CDR3 length is 14 residues. V gave up 10 bases and J gave up 3 bases, with 16 bases separating them. CDR1 and CDR2 (germline): MNHEY, SVGAGI. CDR3 residues: CATRRGGDYNEQFF. Here the CDR3 DNA reads TGTGCCACCCGGAGGGGCGGAGACTACAATGAGCAGTTCTTC.

This rearrangement joins TRBV3-1 (or the pseudogene TRBV3-2) to TRBJ1-5, with 8 positions matching TRBD1. Trimming took 1 base from V and 4 from J; bases not matched to a gene: 3. Looked up from germline, CDR1 is LGHDT and CDR2 is YNNKEL (reference sequence). The CDR3 totals 15 residues. Written as DNA, the CDR3 is TGTGCCAGCAGCCAAGTGCAGGGGGCGAATCAGCCCCAGCATTTT. The encoded protein is CASSQVQGANQPQHF.

The chain uses TRBV2 and TRBJ1-6; D ambiguous. Germline CDR1 and CDR2: SNHLY and FYNNEI. Trimming shortened V by 6 bases and J by 9 bases, and 21 bases separated the two germline ends. This CDR3 contains 16 residues. The CDR3 DNA sequence: TGTGCCAGCAGCGAGGGAGGTACATTACGGCCTTCACCCCTCCACTTT. As protein: CASSEGGTLRPSPLHF.

In nucleotides, the CDR3 is TGTGCCAGCTCACCCGGGCGTAGCAATCAGCCCCAGCATTTT. Protein product: CASSPGRSNQPQHF. The chain combines TRBV18 with TRBJ1-5; D is ambiguous. V dropped 3 bases and J dropped 0 bases, with 6 bases sitting between them. Looked up from germline, CDR1 is KGHSH and CDR2 is LQKENI. CDR3 length equals 14 residues.

The V and J genes are TRBV19 and TRBJ1-5; perhaps TRBD1 as D (6 bases). V was cut by 6 bases and J by 1 base, with 19 bases left in between. This CDR3 comprises 17 residues. The V gene's germline CDR1 is LNHDA and CDR2 SQIVND (reference sequence). The CDR3 loop reads CASRWGGGASSNQPQHF. Written as DNA, the CDR3 is TGTGCCAGTAGATGGGGGGGCGGGGCTTCCAGCAATCAGCCCCAGCATTTT.

V and J are TRBV5-1 and TRBJ1-4; D is unclear. The CDR3 length is 15 residues. Trimming stripped 1 base from V and 7 bases from J, with 14 bases between. Per germline, CDR1 SGHRS and CDR2 YFSETQ. CDR3 sequence: CASSLSTNAGEKLFF. In DNA form, the CDR3 reads TGCGCCAGCAGCTTGTCAACCAATGCGGGTGAAAAACTGTTTTTT.

This clone came up a few times. This CDR3 is CASSLARNTEAFF. CDR3 bases: TGTGCCAGCAGCTTAGCTCGGAACACTGAAGCTTTCTTT. The chain couples TRBV7-8 to TRBJ1-1; D ambiguous. The CDR3 totals 13 residues. Trimming removed 0 bases from V and 1 base from J, with 3 bases in between. Germline V lookup: CDR1 SGHVS, CDR2 FQNEAQ. Complete variable domain (other parts from reference TRBV7-8 and TRBJ1-1): GAGVSQSPRYKVAKRGQDVALRCDPISGHVSLFWYQQALGQGPEFLTYFQNEAQLDKSGLPSDRFFAERPEGSVSTLKIQRTQQEDSAVYLCASSLARNTEAFFGQGTRLTVV.

CDR3 DNA sequence: TGTGCCAGCAGTTACGTATGGGCCAATGAGCAGTTCTTC. This codes for CASSYVWANEQFF. This sequence joins TRBV6-2 or TRBV6-3 and TRBJ2-1; D call uncertain. The CDR3 runs 13 residues. Per the germline V gene, CDR1 is MNHEY and CDR2 is SVGEGT. V was trimmed by 2 bases and J by 6 bases, leaving 8 bases between them.

The J gene is TRBJ1-6, the V gene TRBV5-1, with 8 bases that match TRBD1. V shed 5 bases, J shed 9 bases, and the junction held 10 bases outside the gene matches. This CDR3 contains 15 residues. Germline V gene data show CDR1 as SGHRS and CDR2 as YFSETQ. The CDR3 is CASRLTGGIFSPLHF. The CDR3, as DNA: TGCGCCAGCAGACTAACAGGGGGGATTTTTTCACCCCTCCACTTT.